The sequence of this T cell receptor (beta chain) was determined in a study of low-dose radiotherapy and immunotherapy resistance in tumors. In the study overall: In Cohort 2, 1 Gy per fraction was delivered every two weeks, for a total of 13 Gy over 26 weeks. Aspirin was taken orally at 300 mg daily by patients, and this continued for four cycles from cycle 1 day 1. Every two weeks, the protocol called for intravenous cyclophosphamide at 200 mg/m2. It was given one day before each radiation and immunotherapy administration.

CDR1 is GTSNPN, CDR2 SVGIG, per germline (reference sequence). V lost 2 bases and J lost 1, with 12 bases in between. The CDR3 covers 14 residues. Documented time point: after trial treatment. As for treatment: LDRT plus nivolumab, ipilimumab, low-dose cyclophosphamide and aspirin (RACIN trial). Each donor was administered nivolumab, ipilimumab, aspirin, low-dose cyclophosphamide and low-dose radiotherapy. Priming of first-strand cDNA relied on TRAV- and TRBV-specific primers (covering alpha and beta chains). TCR amplification used around 20 PCR cycles, a constant-region primer and a V-primer adapter. TCRdb used MiXCR to reprocess the reads, holding one entry per CDR3 protein. The table includes around 60,000 distinct CDR3 sequences, roughly 23% detected once. This clonotype was observed many times.

This TCR was sampled from a male donor with prostate cancer. The V call is TRBV30, the J call TRBJ2-7, with D possibly being TRBD2 (5 bases). The specimen comprised PBMCs, sampled after low-dose radiotherapy plus immunotherapy. The CDR3 protein is CAWSTGTPSYEQYF. The DNA for the CDR3 is TGTGCCTGGAGTACGGGAACCCCTTCCTACGAGCAGTACTTC. The variable domain in full, completed from reference TRBV30 and TRBJ2-7, reads SQTIHQWPATLVQPVGSPLSLECTVEGTSNPNLYWYRQAAGRGLQLLFYSVGIGQISSEVPQNLSASRPQDRQFILSSKKLLLSDSGFYLCAWSTGTPSYEQYFGPGTRLTVT.